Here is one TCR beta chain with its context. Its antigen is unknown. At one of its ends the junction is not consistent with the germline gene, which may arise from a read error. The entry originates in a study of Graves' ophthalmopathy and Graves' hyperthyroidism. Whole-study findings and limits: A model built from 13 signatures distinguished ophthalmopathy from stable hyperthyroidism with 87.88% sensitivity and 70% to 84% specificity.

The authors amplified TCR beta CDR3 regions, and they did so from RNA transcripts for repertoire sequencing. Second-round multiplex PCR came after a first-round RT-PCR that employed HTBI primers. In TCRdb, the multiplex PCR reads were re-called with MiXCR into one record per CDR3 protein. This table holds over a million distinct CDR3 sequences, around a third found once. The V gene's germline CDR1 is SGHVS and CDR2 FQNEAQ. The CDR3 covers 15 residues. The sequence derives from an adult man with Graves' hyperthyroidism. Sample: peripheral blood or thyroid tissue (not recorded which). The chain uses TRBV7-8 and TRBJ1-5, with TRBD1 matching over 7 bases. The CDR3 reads CASNLAGIRGETQHF. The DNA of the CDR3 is TGTGCCAGCAACTTAGCAGGCATCAGGGGGGAGACCCAGCATTTT.